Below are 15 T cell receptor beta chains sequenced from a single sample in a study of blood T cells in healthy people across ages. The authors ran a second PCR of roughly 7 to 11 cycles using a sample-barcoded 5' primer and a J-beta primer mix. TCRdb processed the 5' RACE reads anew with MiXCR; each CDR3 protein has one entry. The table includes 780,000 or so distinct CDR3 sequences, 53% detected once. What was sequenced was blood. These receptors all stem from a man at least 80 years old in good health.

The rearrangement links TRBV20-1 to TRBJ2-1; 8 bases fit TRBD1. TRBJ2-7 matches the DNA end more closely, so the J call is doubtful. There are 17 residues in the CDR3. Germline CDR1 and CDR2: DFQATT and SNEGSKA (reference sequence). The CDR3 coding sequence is TGCAGTGCTAGAGATAGGATCAGGGGGCGCGCCTACAATGAGCAGTACTTC. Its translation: CSARDRIRGRAYNEQYF.

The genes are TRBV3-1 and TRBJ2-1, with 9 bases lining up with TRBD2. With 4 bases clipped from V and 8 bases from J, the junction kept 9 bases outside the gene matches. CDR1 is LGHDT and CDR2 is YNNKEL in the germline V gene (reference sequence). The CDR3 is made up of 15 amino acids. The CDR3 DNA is TGTGCCAGCAGCCCCCCGGGACTAGCTGCCCATGAGCAGTTCTTC. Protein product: CASSPPGLAAHEQFF.

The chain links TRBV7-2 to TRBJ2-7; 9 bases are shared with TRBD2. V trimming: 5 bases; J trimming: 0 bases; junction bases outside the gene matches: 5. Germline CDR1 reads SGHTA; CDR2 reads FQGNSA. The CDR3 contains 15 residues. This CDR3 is CASSASGRSSYEQYF. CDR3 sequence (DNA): TGTGCCAGCAGCGCGAGCGGGAGGAGCTCCTACGAGCAGTACTTC.

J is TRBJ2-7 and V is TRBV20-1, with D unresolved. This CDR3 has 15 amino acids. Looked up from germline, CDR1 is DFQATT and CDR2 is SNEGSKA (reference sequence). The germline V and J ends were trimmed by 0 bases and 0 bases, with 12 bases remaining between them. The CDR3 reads CSARDLAASSYEQYF. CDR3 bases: TGCAGTGCTAGAGATCTTGCGGCGAGCTCCTACGAGCAGTACTTC.

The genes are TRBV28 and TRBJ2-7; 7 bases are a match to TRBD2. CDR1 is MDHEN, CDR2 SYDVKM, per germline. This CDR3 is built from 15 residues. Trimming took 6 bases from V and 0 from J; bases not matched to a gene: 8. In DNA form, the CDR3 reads TGTGCCAGCAGCTTCAATGGCGGGGGCTCCTACGAGCAGTACTTC. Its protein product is CASSFNGGGSYEQYF.

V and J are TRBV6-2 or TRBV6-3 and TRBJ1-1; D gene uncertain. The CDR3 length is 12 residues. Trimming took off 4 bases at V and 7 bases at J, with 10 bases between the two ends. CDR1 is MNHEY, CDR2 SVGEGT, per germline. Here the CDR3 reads CASSFFQFEAFF. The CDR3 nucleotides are TGTGCCAGCAGTTTTTTCCAGTTTGAAGCTTTCTTT.

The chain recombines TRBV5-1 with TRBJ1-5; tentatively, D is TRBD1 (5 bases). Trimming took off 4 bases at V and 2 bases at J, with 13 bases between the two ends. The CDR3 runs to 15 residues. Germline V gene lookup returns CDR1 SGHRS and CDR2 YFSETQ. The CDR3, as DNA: TGCGCCAGCAGCCCACAGGACGGGGGCAATCAGCCCCAGCATTTT. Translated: CASSPQDGGNQPQHF.

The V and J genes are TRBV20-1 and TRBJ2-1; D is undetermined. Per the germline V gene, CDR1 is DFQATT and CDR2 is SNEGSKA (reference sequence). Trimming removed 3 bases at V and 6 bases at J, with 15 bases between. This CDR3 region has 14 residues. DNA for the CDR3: TGCAGTGCTAGGGTTCCGGGCCTAAGCAATGAGCAGTTCTTC. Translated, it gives CSARVPGLSNEQFF.

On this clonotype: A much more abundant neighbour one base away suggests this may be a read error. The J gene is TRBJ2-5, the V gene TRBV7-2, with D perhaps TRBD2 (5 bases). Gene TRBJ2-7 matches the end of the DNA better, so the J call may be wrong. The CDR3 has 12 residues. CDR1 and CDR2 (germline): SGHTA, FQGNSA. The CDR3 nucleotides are TGTGCCAGCATCTCGACGGGATACGAGCAGTACTTC. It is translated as CASISTGYEQYF.

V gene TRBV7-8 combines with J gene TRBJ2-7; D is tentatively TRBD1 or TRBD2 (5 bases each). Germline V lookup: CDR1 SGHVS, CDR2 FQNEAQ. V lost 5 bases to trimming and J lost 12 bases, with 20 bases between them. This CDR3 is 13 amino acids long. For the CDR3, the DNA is TGTGCCAGCAGCCAGGGCCCCTCCCGGGAATGGTACTTC. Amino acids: CASSQGPSREWYF.

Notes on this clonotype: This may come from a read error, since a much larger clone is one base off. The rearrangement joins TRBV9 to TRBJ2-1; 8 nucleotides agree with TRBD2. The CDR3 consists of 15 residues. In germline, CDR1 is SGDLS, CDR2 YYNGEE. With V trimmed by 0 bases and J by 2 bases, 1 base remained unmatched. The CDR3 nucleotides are TGTGCCAGCAGCGTAGATAGCGGGACCTACAATGAGCAGTTCTTC. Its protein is CASSVDSGTYNEQFF.

CDR3 residues: CASSIEGVWTEAFF. The CDR3 DNA reads as TGTGCCAGTAGTATTGAGGGAGTATGGACTGAAGCTTTCTTT. This chain links TRBV19 with TRBJ1-1; D not resolved. The CDR3 has 14 amino acids. Germline CDR1 reads LNHDA; CDR2 reads SQIVND (reference sequence). With 3 bases removed from V and 5 bases from J, the gap between germline ends came to 13 bases.

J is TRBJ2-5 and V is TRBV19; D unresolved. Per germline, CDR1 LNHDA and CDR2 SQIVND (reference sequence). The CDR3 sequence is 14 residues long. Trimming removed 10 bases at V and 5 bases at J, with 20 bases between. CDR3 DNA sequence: TGTGCCACCCACCAATCGACCGGAGATGAGACCCAGTACTTC. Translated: CATHQSTGDETQYF.

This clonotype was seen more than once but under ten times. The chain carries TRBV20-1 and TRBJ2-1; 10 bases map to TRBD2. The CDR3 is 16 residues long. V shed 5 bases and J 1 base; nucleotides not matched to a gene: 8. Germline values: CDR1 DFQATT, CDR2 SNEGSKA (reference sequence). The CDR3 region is CSALQLAGSSYNEQFF. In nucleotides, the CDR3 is TGCAGTGCTCTTCAACTAGCGGGGTCATCCTACAATGAGCAGTTCTTC.

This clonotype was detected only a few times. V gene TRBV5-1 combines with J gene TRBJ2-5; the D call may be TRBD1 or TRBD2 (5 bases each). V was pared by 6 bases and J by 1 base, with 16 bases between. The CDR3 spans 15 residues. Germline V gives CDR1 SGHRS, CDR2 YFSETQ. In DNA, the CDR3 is TGCGCCAGCACCATCTCGGGACGTACCCAAGAGACCCAGTACTTC. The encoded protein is CASTISGRTQETQYF.